The TCR beta chain described here comes from a study of T cells in Graves' hyperthyroidism and ophthalmopathy. This clonotype showed up many times. Antigen specificity is unknown. The V gene's germline CDR1 is MNHNS and CDR2 SASEGT. Trimming stripped 5 bases from V and 0 bases from J, with 10 bases between. The CDR3 spans 14 residues. TCR beta CDR3 regions were amplified from RNA. The TCR CDR3 first-round RT-PCR relied on the HTBI primer set. One entry per CDR3 protein results from TCRdb running MiXCR on the multiplex PCR reads. The table lists under 600,000 distinct CDR3 sequences, approximately 15% of them singletons. Subjects with ophthalmopathy showed a Clinical Activity Score no lower than 3, a NOSPECS grade no lower than 4, and a duration shorter than 3 months. Uncontrolled infection, other autoimmune disease, pregnancy or lactation barred patients from enrollment. Study-level results: In the analysis, a 13 V-J model separated ophthalmopathy from stable hyperthyroidism.

The sample consisted of blood. The TCR was taken from a woman aged 40 to 55 with Graves' ophthalmopathy. J is TRBJ1-2 and V is TRBV6-1, with D tentatively TRBD1 (6 bases). The DNA for the CDR3 is TGTGCCAGCAGTACACAGGGTTCTAACTATGGCTACACCTTC. This translates into CASSTQGSNYGYTF.